The clone carrying this T cell receptor beta chain occurred many times. Germline V gene lookup returns CDR1 MNHEY and CDR2 SMNVEV (reference sequence). Trimming shortened V by 0 bases and J by 6 bases, and 12 bases separated the two germline ends. The CDR3 consists of 14 residues. These data are taken from a study of T-cell reconstitution after alpha-beta-depleted transplantation in children. Molecular barcoding with unique molecular identifiers was used for the TCRbeta library. TCRdb re-derived calls from the PCR reads in MiXCR, one entry per CDR3 protein. The sample has over 150,000 distinct CDR3 sequences; 13% to 15% are singletons.

Source: PBMCs from the stem cell graft donor, taken from the stem cell graft. This sequence was found in a human donor who donated a stem cell graft to a child with acute lymphoblastic leukemia. This chain uses TRBV27 with TRBJ2-7; TRBD1 or TRBD2 may be the D gene (5 bases each). CDR3 protein: CASSLSGGFGEQYF. The CDR3 region has the DNA TGTGCCAGCAGTTTATCTGGGGGTTTCGGCGAGCAGTACTTC.